This TCR beta chain was profiled in a study of T cells after yellow fever vaccination. Study outcomes and limitations: Although the secondary response was weaker, it peaked faster, at day 5 versus 15.

Synthesis of TCR cDNA relied on 5'RACE template switching, which attached a universal primer site and UMIs. TCRdb ran MiXCR on the 5' RACE reads and lists one entry per CDR3 protein. In the table there are about 74,000 distinct CDR3 sequences, about 6.6% of which are singletons. A note on this clonotype: The antigen is unknown.

The CDR3 spans 15 residues. V was pared by 5 bases and J by 5 bases, with 10 bases of the junction left unmatched. Germline V gene lookup returns CDR1 SGHVS and CDR2 FNYEAQ. This chain connects TRBV7-6 to TRBJ2-7; 9 bases are shared with TRBD2. Sequenced here: CD8+ T cells sorted from PBMCs, sampled less than 6 days after the first yellow fever vaccination. The sequence was collected from a man aged 18 to 29 who received the YFV17D yellow fever vaccine. This chain's CDR3 is CASSRAGGPSDEQYF. The CDR3, as DNA: TGTGCCAGCAGCCGAGCGGGGGGTCCATCGGACGAGCAGTACTTC. Supplemented by reference TRBV7-6 and TRBJ2-7, the full variable domain reads GAGVSQSPRYKVTKRGQDVALRCDPISGHVSLYWYRQALGQGPEFLTYFNYEAQQDKSGLPNDRFSAERPEGSISTLTIQRTEQRDSAMYRCASSRAGGPSDEQYFGPGTRLTVT.